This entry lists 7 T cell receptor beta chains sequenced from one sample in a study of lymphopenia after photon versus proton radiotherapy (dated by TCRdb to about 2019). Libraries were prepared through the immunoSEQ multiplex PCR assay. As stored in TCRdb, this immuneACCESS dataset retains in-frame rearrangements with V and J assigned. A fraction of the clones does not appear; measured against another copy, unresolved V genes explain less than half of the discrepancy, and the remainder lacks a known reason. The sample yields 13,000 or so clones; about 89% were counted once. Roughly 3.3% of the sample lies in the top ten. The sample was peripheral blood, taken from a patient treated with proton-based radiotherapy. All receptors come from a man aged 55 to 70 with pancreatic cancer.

The CDR3 loop reads CASSENRGRNEKLFF. CDR3 nucleotides: TGTGCCAGCAGTGAAAACAGGGGGAGGAATGAAAAACTGTTTTTT. This chain connects TRBV6-1 to TRBJ1-4; 8 bases align to TRBD1. J was trimmed by 5 bases and V by 2 bases; bases with no gene match: 4. This CDR3 contains 15 residues. The germline V gene has CDR1 MNHNS and CDR2 SASEGT.

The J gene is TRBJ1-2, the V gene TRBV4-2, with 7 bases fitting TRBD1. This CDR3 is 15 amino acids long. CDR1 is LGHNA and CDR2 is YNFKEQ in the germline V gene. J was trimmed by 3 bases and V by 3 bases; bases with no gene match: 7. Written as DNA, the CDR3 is TGTGCCAGCAGCCAGGAACCGACAGGGCACTATGGCTACACCTTC. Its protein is CASSQEPTGHYGYTF.

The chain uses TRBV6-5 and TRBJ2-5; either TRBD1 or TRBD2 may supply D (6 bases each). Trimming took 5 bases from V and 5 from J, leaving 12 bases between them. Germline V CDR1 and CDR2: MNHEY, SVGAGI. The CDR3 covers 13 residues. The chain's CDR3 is CASSDWGAETQYF. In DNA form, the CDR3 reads TGTGCCAGCAGTGATTGGGGGGCCGAGACCCAGTACTTC.

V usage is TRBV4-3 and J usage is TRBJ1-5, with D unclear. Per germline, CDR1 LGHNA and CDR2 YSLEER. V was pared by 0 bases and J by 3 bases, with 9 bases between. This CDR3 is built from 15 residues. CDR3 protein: CASSQEEGNNQPQHF. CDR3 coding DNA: TGCGCCAGCAGCCAAGAAGAGGGAAACAATCAGCCCCAGCATTTT.

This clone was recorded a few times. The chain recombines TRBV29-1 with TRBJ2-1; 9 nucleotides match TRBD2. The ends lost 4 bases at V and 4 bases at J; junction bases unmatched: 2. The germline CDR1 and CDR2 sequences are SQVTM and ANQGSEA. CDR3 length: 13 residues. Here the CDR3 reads CSVALAGYNEQFF. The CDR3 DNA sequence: TGCAGCGTTGCGCTAGCGGGATACAATGAGCAGTTCTTC.

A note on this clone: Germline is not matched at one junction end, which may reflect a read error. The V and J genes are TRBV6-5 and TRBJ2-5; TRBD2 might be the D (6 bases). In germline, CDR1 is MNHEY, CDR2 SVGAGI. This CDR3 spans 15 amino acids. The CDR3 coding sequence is TGTGCCAGCAGGCGGGACTTCTCGGCCCAAGGGACCCAGTACTTC. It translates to CASRRDFSAQGTQYF.

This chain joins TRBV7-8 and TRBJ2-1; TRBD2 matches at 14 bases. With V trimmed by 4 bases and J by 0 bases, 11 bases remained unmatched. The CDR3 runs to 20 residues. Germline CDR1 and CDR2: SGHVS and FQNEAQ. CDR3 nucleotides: TGTGCCAGCAGCTATACTTGGACTAGCGGGGGGAAAAACTCCTACAATGAGCAGTTCTTC. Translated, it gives CASSYTWTSGGKNSYNEQFF.